Following are 11 T cell receptor beta chains from one sample sequenced in a study of blood T cell repertoires in COVID-19. Assay: immunoSEQ multiplex PCR; the TCRdb copy retains only in-frame clones and omits some. The sample includes 65,000 to 90,000 clones, roughly 88% of them seen just once. The sample was peripheral blood. The origin of the receptors is a human donor in a cohort sampled during active COVID-19.

This clone appeared a few times. J is TRBJ2-5 and V is TRBV5-4, with a tentative D call TRBD1 (7 bases). This CDR3 has 14 residues. Trimming shortened V by 6 bases and J by 2 bases, and 14 bases separated the two germline ends. Germline CDR1 SGHNT, CDR2 YYREEE (reference sequence). The CDR3 spells CASNPAGQQETQYF. In DNA form, the CDR3 reads TGTGCCAGCAACCCTGCGGGACAGCAAGAGACCCAGTACTTC.

In this sample, this clone turned up a few times. This chain's CDR3 is CAWSTGTVNEKLFF. For the CDR3, the DNA is TGTGCCTGGAGTACCGGGACAGTTAATGAAAAACTGTTTTTT. The chain recombines TRBV30 with TRBJ1-4; 7 bases line up with TRBD1. Germline-derived CDR1 and CDR2 are GTSNPN and SVGIG (reference sequence). CDR3 size: 14 residues. The trim removed 2 bases at V and 4 bases at J, leaving 4 bases unmatched.

V gene TRBV27 combines with J gene TRBJ2-7, with D possibly matching TRBD1 (6 bases). This CDR3 has 12 amino acids. Germline CDR1 MNHEY, CDR2 SMNVEV (reference sequence). V shed 6 bases and J shed 4 bases, with 10 bases lying between them. The CDR3 region is CASSPQGYEQYF. The CDR3 DNA follows: TGTGCCAGCAGCCCGCAGGGGTACGAGCAGTACTTC.

V is TRBV25-1 and J is TRBJ2-5; D is undetermined. Deletions cut 5 bases from V and 5 bases from J, with 12 bases between. Germline V gene data show CDR1 as MGHDK and CDR2 as SYGVNS. This CDR3 region has 13 residues. CDR3 protein: CASSMAARETQYF. As DNA, the CDR3 is TGTGCCAGCAGTATGGCTGCTAGGGAGACCCAGTACTTC. The full variable domain, its missing parts supplied by reference TRBV25-1 and TRBJ2-5, is EADIYQTPRYLVIGTGKKITLECSQTMGHDKMYWYQQDPGMELHLIHYSYGVNSTEKGDLSSESTVSRIRTEHFPLTLESARPSHTSQYLCASSMAARETQYFGPGTRLLVL.

This chain joins TRBV29-1 and TRBJ1-1; 8 positions agree with TRBD1. With V trimmed by 6 bases and J by 4 bases, 10 bases remained unmatched. CDR1 and CDR2 (germline): SQVTM, ANQGSEA. This CDR3 has 14 amino acids. Here the CDR3 DNA reads TGCAGCGTCGACAGGGGCGGGGTGGGCACTGAAGCTTTCTTT. Protein: CSVDRGGVGTEAFF.

The chain links TRBV6-2 or TRBV6-3 to TRBJ2-7; 7 bases are shared with TRBD1. V trimming: 5 bases; J trimming: 5 bases; junction bases outside the gene matches: 12. This CDR3 comprises 15 residues. CDR1 and CDR2 from the germline V gene are MNHEY and SVGEGT. The CDR3 spells CASSQTDREEDEQYF. The CDR3 nucleotides are TGTGCCAGCAGTCAAACAGACAGGGAAGAGGACGAGCAGTACTTC.

The chain employs TRBV9 and TRBJ1-3, with unresolved D. With 3 bases removed from V and 3 bases from J, the gap between germline ends came to 10 bases. Germline CDR1 and CDR2: SGDLS and YYNGEE. CDR3 size: 14 residues. The DNA of the CDR3 is TGTGCCAGCAGCGCCCCCGGCGGTGGAAACACCATATATTTT. This codes for CASSAPGGGNTIYF.

This clone was seen a single time. The V gene is TRBV5-4, the J gene TRBJ2-5; TRBD2 matches at 11 bases. The CDR3 is 15 amino acids. The germline CDR1 and CDR2 sequences are SGHNT and YYREEE (reference sequence). J lost 2 bases, V lost 4 bases, and 4 bases had no gene match. CDR3 in DNA: TGTGCCAGCAGCCAGGGACTAGCGGATCAAGAGACCCAGTACTTC. It yields the protein CASSQGLADQETQYF.

Only one count was recorded for this clone. V gene TRBV5-8 combines with J gene TRBJ1-1, with 7 bases identical to TRBD1. Germline-derived CDR1 and CDR2 are SGHTS and YDEGEE. The V and J ends lost 0 bases and 2 bases, in that order; junction bases with no gene match: 4. This CDR3 is 15 amino acids long. CDR3 nucleotides: TGTGCCAGCAGCTTGGCCGGGACAGCCAACACTGAAGCTTTCTTT. This translates into CASSLAGTANTEAFF.

The V and J genes are TRBV27 and TRBJ2-3; the D gene is possibly TRBD2 (6 bases). The CDR3 sequence is 17 residues long. V gave up 0 bases and J gave up 5 bases, with 18 bases separating them. Germline CDR1 MNHEY, CDR2 SMNVEV (reference sequence). CDR3 bases: TGTGCCAGCAGTTTATCGTTCGGGGCTCTCGGGGGAGATACGCAGTATTTT. Residues: CASSLSFGALGGDTQYF.

The genes are TRBV6-1 and TRBJ2-6; D not resolved. This CDR3 comprises 16 residues. Germline V gives CDR1 MNHNS, CDR2 SASEGT. Trimming pared 4 bases from V and 0 bases from J, leaving 10 bases between. The CDR3 bases are TGTGCCAGCAGTGCCTACCGGGTCTCTGGGGCCAACGTCCTGACTTTC. Translated: CASSAYRVSGANVLTF.